The 12 T cell receptor beta chains below were found in one sample sequenced in a study of shared clonotypes between healthy human individuals. Assay used: immunoSEQ multiplex PCR; TCRdb lists only in-frame clones, some missing. The repertoire consists of about 2.5 million clones, with roughly 90% occurring once and the leading ten covering 0.37%. Material for sequencing was naive CD4+ T cells from PBMCs. As for subset: CD45RA+ positively selected. Receptor source: a man younger than 35 in good health. Some clones in this sample may be carry-over from other donors' samples.

Only one count was recorded for this clone. This sequence joins TRBV5-1 and TRBJ2-7, with 11 bases lining up with TRBD2. The trim removed 3 bases at V and 4 bases at J, leaving 3 bases unmatched. CDR1 SGHRS and CDR2 YFSETQ come from the germline V gene. The CDR3 consists of 14 residues. Here the CDR3 DNA reads TGCGCCAGCAGCTCGGTAGCGGGAGGGTACGAGCAGTACTTC. This sequence encodes CASSSVAGGYEQYF.

The chain employs TRBV6-6 and TRBJ2-5; 7 nucleotides line up with TRBD2. J gave up 4 bases and V 10 bases, and 12 bases lay outside the gene matches. In germline, CDR1 is MNHNY, CDR2 SVGAGI (reference sequence). CDR3 size: 14 residues. DNA for the CDR3: TGTGCCACCAGCTTCGGGGGAGGGCGAGAGACCCAGTACTTC. Its protein product is CATSFGGGRETQYF.

The table lists this clone with a count of one. The chain uses TRBV4-1 and TRBJ2-1; D unclear. Germline V CDR1 and CDR2: MGHRA, YSYEKL. The CDR3 spans 18 residues. V lost 2 bases to trimming and J lost 0 bases, with 17 bases between them. The CDR3 region has the DNA TGCGCCAGCAGCCAAAGATCTGGACCTCTGAGCTCCTACAATGAGCAGTTCTTC. This translates into CASSQRSGPLSSYNEQFF.

Details on this clone: This sample includes further DNA sequences coding for the same CDR3. The chain links TRBV5-4 to TRBJ1-5; D gene unclear. V gave up 0 bases and J gave up 1 base, with 8 bases separating them. CDR3 length: 15 amino acids. Germline V CDR1 and CDR2: SGHNT, YYREEE (reference sequence). In DNA, the CDR3 is TGTGCCAGCAGCTTGGACCCGAGGAGCAATCAGCCCCAGCATTTT. It yields the protein CASSLDPRSNQPQHF.

This chain uses TRBV6-5 with TRBJ2-7; unclear D gene. V lost 0 bases to trimming and J lost 2 bases, with 8 bases between them. The CDR3 covers 14 residues. CDR1 is MNHEY and CDR2 is SVGAGI in the germline V gene. The DNA of the CDR3 is TGTGCCAGCAGTTACTCGACTCCCCCCTACGAGCAGTACTTC. Protein: CASSYSTPPYEQYF.

The CDR3 region is CASSLTGAGNEKLFF. CDR3 bases: TGTGCCAGCAGCTTAACGGGGGCCGGTAATGAAAAACTGTTTTTT. The chain combines TRBV7-3 with TRBJ1-4; tentative D call: TRBD1 (6 bases). Trimming cost V 0 bases and J 4 bases, with 9 bases left between them. The CDR3 totals 15 residues. Looked up from germline, CDR1 is SGHTA and CDR2 is FQGTGA.

The chain has TRBV18 and TRBJ2-1; D not certain. The V and J ends lost 4 bases and 0 bases respectively, with 13 bases between them. CDR1 is KGHSH, CDR2 LQKENI, per germline. The CDR3 is 16 amino acids. In nucleotides, the CDR3 is TGTGCCAGCTCACTTAACGGACGAATCTCCTACAATGAGCAGTTCTTC. This gives the protein CASSLNGRISYNEQFF. Combining the CDR3 with reference TRBV18 and TRBJ2-1 gives the whole variable domain NAGVMQNPRHLVRRRGQEARLRCSPMKGHSHVYWYRQLPEEGLKFMVYLQKENIIDESGMPKERFSAEFPKEGPSILRIQQVVRGDSAAYFCASSLNGRISYNEQFFGPGTRLTVL.

This chain joins TRBV7-3 and TRBJ2-3; D is uncertain. This CDR3 is built from 14 residues. The V and J ends lost 3 bases and 2 bases respectively, with 9 bases between them. The germline V gene encodes CDR1 SGHTA and CDR2 FQGTGA. The DNA for the CDR3 is TGTGCCAGCAGCTTTGGGCTCGCCACAGATACGCAGTATTTT. Translated: CASSFGLATDTQYF.

The CDR3 spells CASREGQRDQPQHF. DNA of the CDR3: TGTGCCAGCAGGGAGGGACAGAGAGATCAGCCCCAGCATTTT. The chain carries TRBV28 and TRBJ1-5; 7 positions match TRBD1. V lost 6 bases, J lost 5 bases, and 7 bases stayed unmatched. CDR1 and CDR2 from the germline V gene are MDHEN and SYDVKM. This CDR3 has 14 residues.

This chain uses TRBV9 with TRBJ1-2, with 9 bases fitting TRBD1. Unmatched junction bases numbered 7, after V lost 3 bases and J lost 4 bases. Germline lookup yields CDR1 SGDLS and CDR2 YYNGEE. CDR3 length: 15 amino acids. The CDR3 loop reads CASSEQGAGIYGYTF. CDR3 sequence (DNA): TGTGCCAGCAGCGAACAGGGGGCGGGGATCTATGGCTACACCTTC. Full variable domain (rest looked up from reference TRBV9 and TRBJ1-2): DSGVTQTPKHLITATGQRVTLRCSPRSGDLSVYWYQQSLDQGLQFLIQYYNGEERAKGNILERFSAQQFPDLHSELNLSSLELGDSALYFCASSEQGAGIYGYTFGSGTRLTVV.

This chain links TRBV5-8 with TRBJ1-4; the D gene is possibly TRBD1 (5 bases). V was shortened by 2 bases and J by 13 bases, with 24 bases between the two germline ends. The germline CDR1 and CDR2 sequences are SGHTS and YDEGEE. The CDR3 has 16 residues. The CDR3 is CASSLRGYGTGTSLFF. The DNA for the CDR3 is TGTGCCAGCAGCTTACGCGGATACGGGACGGGAACGTCACTGTTTTTT.

The chain has TRBV10-1 and TRBJ2-1; D unclear. The CDR3 runs to 16 residues. The germline V gene has CDR1 WNHNN and CDR2 SYGVQD (reference sequence). V was pared by 0 bases and J by 0 bases, with 9 bases between. The CDR3 DNA follows: TGCGCCAGCAGTGAGTCCAGGCCGAGCTCCTACAATGAGCAGTTCTTC. It is translated as CASSESRPSSYNEQFF.